The T cell receptor (beta chain) described here comes from a study of CD8 T cells in ankylosing spondylitis (dated by TCRdb to the late 2010s). About the full investigation: The study profiled T cell receptor beta repertoires in healthy donors and ankylosing spondylitis patients to find disease-linked TCR variants. The full study cohort was made up of roughly 25 ankylosing spondylitis patients and 108 healthy donors. Peripheral blood samples were taken, and synovial fluid was additionally collected from ankylosing spondylitis patients.

General findings and caveats noted by the study authors: In peripheral blood, the disease-linked clones were found at relatively low frequencies and had a CD8+ phenotype. Significant enrichment of the disease-linked clones was reported in matched synovial fluid samples from ankylosing spondylitis patients. Some of the motif variants had been reported before in the synovial fluid and blood of reactive arthritis patients, a finding that suggests common disease-initiation mechanisms. Blood from ankylosing spondylitis patients appeared to be characterized by a TCR beta motif made up of several highly homologous amino acid variants.

Sequenced using an Illumina HiSeq 2500. Quantitative 5'-RACE with molecular barcodes was the method used to prepare the TCR beta libraries. Concerning the study's data processing: A new computational method based on a probabilistic model of VDJ rearrangement was used to identify disease-linked TCR variants. The public reads were reprocessed in TCRdb via fastp at Q25 and MiXCR, keeping in-frame beta chains. Here each entry gathers all rows of one CDR3 protein and keeps the most common genes and DNA. For this entry, the V and J calls and clone size follow TCRdb and not the study's own pipeline. For this sample there are about 300,000 distinct CDR3 sequences; less than 25% appear just once. The top ten constitute 3.5% of the sample. V sheds 1 base and J sheds 7 bases, leaving 10 bases between their ends. The germline V gene provides CDR1 LGHNA and CDR2 YSLEER. The CDR3 starts with the cysteine, ends with the phenylalanine, and has 13 residues. Just CDR3 DNA is preserved here, 39 bases in frame from base 1.

A word on this clonotype: No cognate antigen has been identified for it. The input lacks base qualities; no much larger clone sits a single base away.

Sequencing was carried out using blood, either unsorted or a sorted T cell fraction (not recorded which). The chain joins TRBV4-3 to TRBJ2-5; a tentative D match to TRBD1 spans 6 bases. The clonotype was recovered from a female donor with ankylosing spondylitis or in good health (not recorded which). The CDR3 protein sequence reads: CASSQGQGLTQYF. The nucleotide sequence reads as follows: TGCGCCAGCAGCCAAGGGCAGGGGTTGACCCAGTACTTC.